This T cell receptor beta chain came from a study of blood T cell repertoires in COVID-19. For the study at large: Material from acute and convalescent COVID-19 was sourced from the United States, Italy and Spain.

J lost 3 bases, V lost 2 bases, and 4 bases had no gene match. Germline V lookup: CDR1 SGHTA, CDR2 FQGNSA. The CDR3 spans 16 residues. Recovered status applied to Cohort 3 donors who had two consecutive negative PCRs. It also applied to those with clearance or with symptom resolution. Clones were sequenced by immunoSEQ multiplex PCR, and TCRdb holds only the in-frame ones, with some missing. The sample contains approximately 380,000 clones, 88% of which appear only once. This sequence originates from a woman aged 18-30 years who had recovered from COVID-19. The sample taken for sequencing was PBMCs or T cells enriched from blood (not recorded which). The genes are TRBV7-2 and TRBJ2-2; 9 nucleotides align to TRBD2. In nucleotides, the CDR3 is TGTGCCAGCAGCTTAAGGGTAGCGGGGGACACCGGGGAGCTGTTTTTT. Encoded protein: CASSLRVAGDTGELFF.